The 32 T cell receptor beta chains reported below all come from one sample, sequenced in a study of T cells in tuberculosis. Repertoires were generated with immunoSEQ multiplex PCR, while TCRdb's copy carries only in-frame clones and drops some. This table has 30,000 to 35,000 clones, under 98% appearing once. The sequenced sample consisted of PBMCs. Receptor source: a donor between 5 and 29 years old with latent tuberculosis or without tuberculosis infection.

CDR3 coding DNA: TGTGCCAGCAGACCGGGACAGGCGAGACATCAGCCCCAGCATTTT. Protein sequence: CASRPGQARHQPQHF. This chain connects TRBV6-1 to TRBJ1-5; 8 bases match TRBD1. CDR3 size: 15 residues. V gave up 6 bases and J gave up 5 bases; unmatched junction bases: 9. Germline assignment: CDR1 MNHNS and CDR2 SASEGT.

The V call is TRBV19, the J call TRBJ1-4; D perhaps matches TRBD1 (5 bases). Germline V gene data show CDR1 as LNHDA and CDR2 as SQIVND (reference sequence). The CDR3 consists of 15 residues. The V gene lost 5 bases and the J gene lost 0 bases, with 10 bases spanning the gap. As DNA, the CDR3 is TGTGCCAGTAGTCCGACAGAAGCAACTAATGAAAAACTGTTTTTT. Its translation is CASSPTEATNEKLFF.

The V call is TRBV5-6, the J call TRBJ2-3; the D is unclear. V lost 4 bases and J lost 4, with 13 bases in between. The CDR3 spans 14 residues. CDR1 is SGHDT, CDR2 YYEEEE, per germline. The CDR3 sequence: CASSPVAFSDTQYF. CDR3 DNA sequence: TGTGCCAGCAGCCCCGTAGCTTTCTCAGATACGCAGTATTTT.

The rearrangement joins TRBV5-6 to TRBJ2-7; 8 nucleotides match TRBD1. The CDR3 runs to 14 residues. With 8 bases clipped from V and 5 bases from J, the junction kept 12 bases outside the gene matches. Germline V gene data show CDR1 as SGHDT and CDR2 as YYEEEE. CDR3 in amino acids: CASYLRGQENEQYF. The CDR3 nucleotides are TGTGCCAGTTACCTGAGGGGACAGGAAAACGAGCAGTACTTC.

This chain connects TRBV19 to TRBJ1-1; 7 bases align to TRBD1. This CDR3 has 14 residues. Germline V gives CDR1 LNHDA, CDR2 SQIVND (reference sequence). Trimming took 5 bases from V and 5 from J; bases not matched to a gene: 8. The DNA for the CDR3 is TGTGCCAGTAGTGCCCCAGGGGGAAGGACTGAAGCTTTCTTT. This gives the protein CASSAPGGRTEAFF.

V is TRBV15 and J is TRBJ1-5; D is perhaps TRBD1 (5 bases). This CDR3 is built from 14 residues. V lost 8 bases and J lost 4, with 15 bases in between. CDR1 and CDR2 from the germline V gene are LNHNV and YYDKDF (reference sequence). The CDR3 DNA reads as TGTGCCACCTCTCTAAAAGGGGTGAATCAGCCCCAGCATTTT. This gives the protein CATSLKGVNQPQHF.

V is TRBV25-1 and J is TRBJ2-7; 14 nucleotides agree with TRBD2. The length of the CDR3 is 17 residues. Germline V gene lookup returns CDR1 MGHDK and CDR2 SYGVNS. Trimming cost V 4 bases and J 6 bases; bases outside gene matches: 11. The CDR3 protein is CASSAKEGLAGAAEQYF. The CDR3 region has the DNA TGTGCCAGCAGTGCCAAAGAGGGACTAGCGGGAGCCGCCGAGCAGTACTTC.

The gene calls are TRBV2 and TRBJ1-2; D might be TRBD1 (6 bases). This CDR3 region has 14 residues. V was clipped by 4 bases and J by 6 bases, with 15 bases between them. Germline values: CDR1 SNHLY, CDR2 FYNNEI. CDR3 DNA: TGTGCCAGCAGTGCTTTCCGGGAGGGGGATGGCTACACCTTC. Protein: CASSAFREGDGYTF.

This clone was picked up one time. In nucleotides, the CDR3 is TGTGCCAGCAGCTTAGTCAGCGGGCGAAGCACAGATACGCAGTATTTT. It encodes CASSLVSGRSTDTQYF. V is TRBV11-2 and J is TRBJ2-3; a weak D match, TRBD2 (6 bases). CDR1 is SGHAT and CDR2 is FQNNGV in the germline V gene. The V end lost 1 base, the J end lost 0 bases, and 11 bases lay between the germline ends. The CDR3 totals 16 residues.

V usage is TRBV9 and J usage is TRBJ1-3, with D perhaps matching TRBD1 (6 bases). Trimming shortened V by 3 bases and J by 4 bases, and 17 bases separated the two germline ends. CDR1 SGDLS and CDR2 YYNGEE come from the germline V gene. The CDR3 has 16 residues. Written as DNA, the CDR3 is TGTGCCAGCAGCGGGCGGCGGCTGGACAGAGGAAACACCATATATTTT. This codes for CASSGRRLDRGNTIYF.

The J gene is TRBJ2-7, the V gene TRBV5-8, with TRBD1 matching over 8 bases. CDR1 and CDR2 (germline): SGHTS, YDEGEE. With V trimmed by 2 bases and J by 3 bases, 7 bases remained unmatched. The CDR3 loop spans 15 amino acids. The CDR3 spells CASSFVYRGNYEQYF. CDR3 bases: TGTGCCAGCAGCTTTGTGTACAGGGGGAACTACGAGCAGTACTTC.

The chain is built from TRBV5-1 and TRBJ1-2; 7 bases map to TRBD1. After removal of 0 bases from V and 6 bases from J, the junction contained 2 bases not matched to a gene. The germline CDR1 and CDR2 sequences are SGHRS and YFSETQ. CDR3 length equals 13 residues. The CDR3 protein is CASSLGTGDGYTF. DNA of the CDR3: TGCGCCAGCAGCTTGGGCACAGGGGATGGCTACACCTTC. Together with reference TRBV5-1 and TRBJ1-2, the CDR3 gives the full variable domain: KAGVTQTPRYLIKTRGQQVTLSCSPISGHRSVSWYQQTPGQGLQFLFEYFSETQRNKGNFPGRFSGRQFSNSRSEMNVSTLELGDSALYLCASSLGTGDGYTFGSGTRLTVV.

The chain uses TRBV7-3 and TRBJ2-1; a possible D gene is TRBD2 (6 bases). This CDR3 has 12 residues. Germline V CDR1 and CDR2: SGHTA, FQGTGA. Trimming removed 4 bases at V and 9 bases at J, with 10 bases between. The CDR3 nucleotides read TGTGCCAGCAGCTCCCTGGGAGGTGAGCAGTTCTTC. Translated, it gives CASSSLGGEQFF.

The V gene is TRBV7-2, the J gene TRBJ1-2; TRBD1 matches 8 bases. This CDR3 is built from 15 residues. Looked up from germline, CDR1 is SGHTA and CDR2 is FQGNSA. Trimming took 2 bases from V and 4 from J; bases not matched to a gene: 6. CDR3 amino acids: CASSLFWTGTYGYTF. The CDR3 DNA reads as TGTGCCAGCAGCTTATTCTGGACAGGGACCTATGGCTACACCTTC.

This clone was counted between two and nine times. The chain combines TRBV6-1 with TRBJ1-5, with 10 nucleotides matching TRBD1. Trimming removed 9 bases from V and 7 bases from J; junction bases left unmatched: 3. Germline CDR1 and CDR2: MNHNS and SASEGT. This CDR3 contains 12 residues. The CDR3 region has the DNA TGTGCCAGTGGGACAGGGGACCAGCCCCAGCATTTT. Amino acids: CASGTGDQPQHF.

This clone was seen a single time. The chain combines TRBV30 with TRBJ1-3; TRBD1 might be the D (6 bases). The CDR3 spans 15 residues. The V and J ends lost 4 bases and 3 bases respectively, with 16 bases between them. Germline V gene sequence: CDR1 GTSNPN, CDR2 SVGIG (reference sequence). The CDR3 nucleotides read TGTGCCTGGAAAACCGGGGGGGGCGGTGGAAACACCATATATTTT. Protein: CAWKTGGGGGNTIYF.

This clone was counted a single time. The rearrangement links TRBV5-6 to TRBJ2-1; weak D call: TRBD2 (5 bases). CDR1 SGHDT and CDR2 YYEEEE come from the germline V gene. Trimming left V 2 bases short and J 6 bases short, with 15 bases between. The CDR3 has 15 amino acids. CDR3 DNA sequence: TGTGCCAGCAGCTTCCTGGGTGGGGAGTTCAATGAGCAGTTCTTC. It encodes CASSFLGGEFNEQFF.

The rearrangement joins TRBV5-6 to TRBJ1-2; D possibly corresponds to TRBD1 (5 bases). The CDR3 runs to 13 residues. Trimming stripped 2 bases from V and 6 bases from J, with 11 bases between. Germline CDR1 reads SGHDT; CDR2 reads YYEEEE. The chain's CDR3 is CASSFQGRDGYTF. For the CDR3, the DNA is TGTGCCAGCAGCTTTCAGGGTAGGGATGGCTACACCTTC.

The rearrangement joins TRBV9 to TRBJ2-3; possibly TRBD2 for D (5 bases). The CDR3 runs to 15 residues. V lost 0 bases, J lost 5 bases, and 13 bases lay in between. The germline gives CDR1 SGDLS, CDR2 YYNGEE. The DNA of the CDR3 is TGTGCCAGCAGCGTAGATGATGGTAGCGTAGATACGCAGTATTTT. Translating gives CASSVDDGSVDTQYF.

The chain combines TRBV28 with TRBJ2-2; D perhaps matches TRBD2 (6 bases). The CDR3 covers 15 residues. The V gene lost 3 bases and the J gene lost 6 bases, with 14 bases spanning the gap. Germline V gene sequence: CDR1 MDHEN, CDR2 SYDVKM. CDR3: CASSFGGIVAGELFF. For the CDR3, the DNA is TGTGCCAGCAGTTTTGGCGGGATTGTGGCCGGGGAGCTGTTTTTT.

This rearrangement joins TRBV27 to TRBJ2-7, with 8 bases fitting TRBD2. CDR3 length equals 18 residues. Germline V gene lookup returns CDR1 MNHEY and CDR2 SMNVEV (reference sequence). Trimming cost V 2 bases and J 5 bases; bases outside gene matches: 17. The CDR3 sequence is CASSLDRPGGGLRNEQYF. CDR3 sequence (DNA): TGTGCCAGCAGTTTAGATCGACCCGGGGGGGGGCTTCGGAACGAGCAGTACTTC.

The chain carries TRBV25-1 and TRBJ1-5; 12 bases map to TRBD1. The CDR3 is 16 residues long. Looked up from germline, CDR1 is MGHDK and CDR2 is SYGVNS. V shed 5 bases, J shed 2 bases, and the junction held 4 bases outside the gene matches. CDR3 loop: CASSSGQGAGNQPQHF. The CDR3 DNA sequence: TGTGCCAGCAGTTCGGGACAGGGGGCCGGCAATCAGCCCCAGCATTTT.

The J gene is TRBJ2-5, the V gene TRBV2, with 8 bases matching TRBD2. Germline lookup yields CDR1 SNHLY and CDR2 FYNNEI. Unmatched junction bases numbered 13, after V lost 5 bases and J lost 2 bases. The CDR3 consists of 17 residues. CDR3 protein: CASSPDTTGTRQETQYF. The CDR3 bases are TGTGCCAGCAGTCCCGATACAACCGGGACTAGGCAAGAGACCCAGTACTTC. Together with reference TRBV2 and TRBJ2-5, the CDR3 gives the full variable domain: EPEVTQTPSHQVTQMGQEVILRCVPISNHLYFYWYRQILGQKVEFLVSFYNNEISEKSEIFDDQFSVERPDGSNFTLKIRSTKLEDSAMYFCASSPDTTGTRQETQYFGPGTRLLVL.

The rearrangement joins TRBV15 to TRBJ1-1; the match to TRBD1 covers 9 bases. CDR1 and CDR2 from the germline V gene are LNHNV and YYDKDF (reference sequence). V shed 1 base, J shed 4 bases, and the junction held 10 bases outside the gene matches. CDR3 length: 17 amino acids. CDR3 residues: CATSRGPGQGSLTEAFF. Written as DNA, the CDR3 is TGTGCCACCAGCAGAGGGCCGGGACAGGGTTCCCTCACTGAAGCTTTCTTT.

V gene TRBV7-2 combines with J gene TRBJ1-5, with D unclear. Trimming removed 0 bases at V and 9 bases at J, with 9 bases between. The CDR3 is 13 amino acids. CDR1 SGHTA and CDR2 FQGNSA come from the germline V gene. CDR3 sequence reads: CASSLAQLGPQHF. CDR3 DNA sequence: TGTGCCAGCAGCTTAGCCCAACTTGGGCCCCAGCATTTT.

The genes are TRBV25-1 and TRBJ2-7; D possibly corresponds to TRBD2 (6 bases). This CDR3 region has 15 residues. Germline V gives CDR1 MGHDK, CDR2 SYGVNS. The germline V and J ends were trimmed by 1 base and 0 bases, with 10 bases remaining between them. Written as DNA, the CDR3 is TGTGCCAGCAGTGAATCCGGGGGTAGCTCCTACGAGCAGTACTTC. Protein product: CASSESGGSSYEQYF.

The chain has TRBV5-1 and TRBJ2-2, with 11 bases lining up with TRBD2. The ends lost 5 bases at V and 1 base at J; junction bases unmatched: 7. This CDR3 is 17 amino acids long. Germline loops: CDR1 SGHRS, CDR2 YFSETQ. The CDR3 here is CASRATSGVKNTGELFF. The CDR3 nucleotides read TGCGCCAGCAGAGCGACTAGCGGGGTAAAGAACACCGGGGAGCTGTTTTTT.

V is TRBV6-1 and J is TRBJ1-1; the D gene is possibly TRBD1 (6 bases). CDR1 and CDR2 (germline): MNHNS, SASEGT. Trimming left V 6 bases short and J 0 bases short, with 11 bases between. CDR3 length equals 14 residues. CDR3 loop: CASSGQPMNTEAFF. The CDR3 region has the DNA TGTGCCAGCAGCGGACAGCCCATGAACACTGAAGCTTTCTTT.

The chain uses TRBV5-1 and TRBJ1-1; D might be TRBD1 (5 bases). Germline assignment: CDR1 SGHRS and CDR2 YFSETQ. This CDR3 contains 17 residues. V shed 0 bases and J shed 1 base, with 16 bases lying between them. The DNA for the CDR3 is TGCGCCAGCAGCTTGGCCCCAGCAGGGTCGCCGAACACTGAAGCTTTCTTT. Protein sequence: CASSLAPAGSPNTEAFF.

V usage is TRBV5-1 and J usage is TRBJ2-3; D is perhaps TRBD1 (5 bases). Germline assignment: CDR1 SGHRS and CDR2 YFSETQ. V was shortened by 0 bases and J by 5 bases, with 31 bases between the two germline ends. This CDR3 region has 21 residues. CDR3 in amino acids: CASSLGPKFLTGQGSRDTQYF. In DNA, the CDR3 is TGCGCCAGCAGCTTGGGCCCAAAATTTTTAACCGGCCAGGGTAGTCGAGATACGCAGTATTTT.

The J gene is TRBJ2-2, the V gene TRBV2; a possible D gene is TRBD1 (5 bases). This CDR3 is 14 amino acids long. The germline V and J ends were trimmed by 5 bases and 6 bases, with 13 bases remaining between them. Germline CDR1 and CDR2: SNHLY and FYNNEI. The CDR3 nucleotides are TGTGCCAGCAGTTTCCAGGGTGTGGCCGGGGAGCTGTTTTTT. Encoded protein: CASSFQGVAGELFF.

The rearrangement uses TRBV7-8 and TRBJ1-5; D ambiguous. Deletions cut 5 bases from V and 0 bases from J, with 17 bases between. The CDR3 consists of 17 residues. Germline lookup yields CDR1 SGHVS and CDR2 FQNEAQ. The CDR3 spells CASSPARGLDSNQPQHF. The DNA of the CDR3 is TGTGCCAGCAGCCCCGCTCGGGGTTTGGATAGCAATCAGCCCCAGCATTTT.